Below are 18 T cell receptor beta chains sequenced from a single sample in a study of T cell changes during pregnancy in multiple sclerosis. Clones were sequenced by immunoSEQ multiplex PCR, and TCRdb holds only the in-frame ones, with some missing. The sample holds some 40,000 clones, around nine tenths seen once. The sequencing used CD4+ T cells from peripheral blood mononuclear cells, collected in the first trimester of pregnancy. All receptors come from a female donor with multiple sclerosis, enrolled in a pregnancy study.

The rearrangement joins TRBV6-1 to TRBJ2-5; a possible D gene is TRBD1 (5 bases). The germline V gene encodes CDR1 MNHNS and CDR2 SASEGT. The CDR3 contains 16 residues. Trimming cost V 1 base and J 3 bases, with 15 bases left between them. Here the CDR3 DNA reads TGTGCCAGCAGTGAAGTGTGGGGCAGGGTGAAAGAGACCCAGTACTTC. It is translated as CASSEVWGRVKETQYF.

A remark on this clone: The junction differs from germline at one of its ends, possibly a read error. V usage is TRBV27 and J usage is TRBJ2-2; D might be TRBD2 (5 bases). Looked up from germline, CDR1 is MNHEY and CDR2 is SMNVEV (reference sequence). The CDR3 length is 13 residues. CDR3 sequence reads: CASRPGNTEELFF. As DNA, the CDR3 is TGTGCCAGCAGGCCGGGGAACACCGAGGAGCTGTTTTTT.

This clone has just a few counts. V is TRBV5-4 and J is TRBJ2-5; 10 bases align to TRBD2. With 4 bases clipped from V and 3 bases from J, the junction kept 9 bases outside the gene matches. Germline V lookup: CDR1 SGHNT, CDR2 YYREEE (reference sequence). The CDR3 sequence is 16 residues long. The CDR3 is CASSPGTSANKETQYF. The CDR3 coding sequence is TGTGCCAGCAGCCCTGGGACTAGCGCTAACAAAGAGACCCAGTACTTC.

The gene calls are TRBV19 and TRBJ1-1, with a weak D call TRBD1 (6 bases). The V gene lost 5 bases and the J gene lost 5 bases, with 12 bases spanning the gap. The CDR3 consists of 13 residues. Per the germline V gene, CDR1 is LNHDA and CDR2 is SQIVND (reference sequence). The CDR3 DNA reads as TGTGCCAGTAGTTCAGGGGCAAGGACTGAAGCTTTCTTT. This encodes CASSSGARTEAFF.

The CDR3 coding sequence is TGTGCCAGCACTAGGGGGGGGACCGGGGAGCTGTTTTTT. It specifies CASTRGGTGELFF. The chain combines TRBV28 with TRBJ2-2; D possibly corresponds to TRBD2 (7 bases). CDR3 length: 13 residues. Between the trimmed V and J ends, which lost 7 bases and 5 bases, there was a span of 11 bases. Germline assignment: CDR1 MDHEN and CDR2 SYDVKM.

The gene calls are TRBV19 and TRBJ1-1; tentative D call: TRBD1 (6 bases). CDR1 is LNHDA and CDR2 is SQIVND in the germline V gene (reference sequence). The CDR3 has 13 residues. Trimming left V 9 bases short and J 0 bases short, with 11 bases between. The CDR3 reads CASRDTLNTEAFF. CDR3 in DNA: TGTGCCAGCCGGGACACATTGAACACTGAAGCTTTCTTT.

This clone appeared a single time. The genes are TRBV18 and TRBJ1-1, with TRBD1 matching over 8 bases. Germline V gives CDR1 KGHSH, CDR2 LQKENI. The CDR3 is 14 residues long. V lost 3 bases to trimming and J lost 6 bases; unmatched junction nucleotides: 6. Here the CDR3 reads CASSPSQGAAEAFF. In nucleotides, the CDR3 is TGTGCCAGCTCACCTTCGCAGGGGGCAGCTGAAGCTTTCTTT.

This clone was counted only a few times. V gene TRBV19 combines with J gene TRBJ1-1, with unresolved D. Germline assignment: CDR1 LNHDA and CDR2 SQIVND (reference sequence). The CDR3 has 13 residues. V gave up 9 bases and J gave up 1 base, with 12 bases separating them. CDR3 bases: TGTGCCAGCAGGATTGCCCCGAACACTGAAGCTTTCTTT. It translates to CASRIAPNTEAFF.

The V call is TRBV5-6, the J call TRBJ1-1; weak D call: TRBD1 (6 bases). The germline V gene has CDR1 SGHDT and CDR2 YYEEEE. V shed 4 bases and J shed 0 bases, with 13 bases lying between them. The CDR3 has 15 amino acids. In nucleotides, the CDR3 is TGTGCCAGCAGCCTAGTGGGGGCGATGAACACTGAAGCTTTCTTT. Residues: CASSLVGAMNTEAFF.

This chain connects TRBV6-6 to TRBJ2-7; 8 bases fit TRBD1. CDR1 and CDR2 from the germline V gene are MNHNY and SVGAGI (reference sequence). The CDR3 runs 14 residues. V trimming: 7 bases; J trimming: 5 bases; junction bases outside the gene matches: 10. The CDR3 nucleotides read TGTGCCAGCAAAGCAGGACAGGGATTCCACGAGCAGTACTTC. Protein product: CASKAGQGFHEQYF.

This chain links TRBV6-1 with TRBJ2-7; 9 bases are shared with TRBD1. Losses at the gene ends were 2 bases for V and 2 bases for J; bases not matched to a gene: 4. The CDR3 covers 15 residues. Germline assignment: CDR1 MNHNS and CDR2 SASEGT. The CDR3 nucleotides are TGTGCCAGCAGTGAATGGGGGACAGGGACCTACGAGCAGTACTTC. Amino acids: CASSEWGTGTYEQYF.

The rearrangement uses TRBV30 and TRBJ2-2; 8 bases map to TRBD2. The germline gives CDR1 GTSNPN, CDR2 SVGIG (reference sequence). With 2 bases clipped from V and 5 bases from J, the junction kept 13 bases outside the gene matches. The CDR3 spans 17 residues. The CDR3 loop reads CAWSFVVAAGVTGELFF. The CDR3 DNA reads TGTGCCTGGAGTTTCGTTGTCGCAGCGGGAGTAACCGGGGAGCTGTTTTTT.

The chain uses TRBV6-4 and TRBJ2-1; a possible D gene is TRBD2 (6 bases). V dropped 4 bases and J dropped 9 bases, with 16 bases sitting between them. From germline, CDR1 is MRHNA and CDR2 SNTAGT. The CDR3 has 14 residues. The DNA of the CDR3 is TGTGCCAGCAGTGGTGCGGGAAACGGCGCTGAGCAGTTCTTC. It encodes CASSGAGNGAEQFF.

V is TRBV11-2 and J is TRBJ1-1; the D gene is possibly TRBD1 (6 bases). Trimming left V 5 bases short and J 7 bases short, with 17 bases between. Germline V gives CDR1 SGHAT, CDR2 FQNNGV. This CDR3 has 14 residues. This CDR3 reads CASSGGAYAHEAFF. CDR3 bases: TGTGCCAGCAGCGGGGGGGCCTACGCCCATGAAGCTTTCTTT.

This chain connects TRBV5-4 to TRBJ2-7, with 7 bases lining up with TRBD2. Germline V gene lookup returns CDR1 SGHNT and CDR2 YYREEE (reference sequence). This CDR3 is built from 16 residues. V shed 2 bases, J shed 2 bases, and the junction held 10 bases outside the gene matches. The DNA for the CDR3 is TGTGCCAGCAGCTTAAGTGGCGGGAGAGGCACCTACGAGCAGTACTTC. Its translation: CASSLSGGRGTYEQYF.

The CDR3 DNA follows: TGTGCCAGCAGCCCGACAGCCTACGAGCAGTACTTC. It codes for CASSPTAYEQYF. V gene TRBV7-8 combines with J gene TRBJ2-7; D might be TRBD1 (5 bases). The CDR3 is made up of 12 amino acids. Germline assignment: CDR1 SGHVS and CDR2 FQNEAQ. V lost 5 bases and J 2 bases, leaving 7 bases between the germline ends.

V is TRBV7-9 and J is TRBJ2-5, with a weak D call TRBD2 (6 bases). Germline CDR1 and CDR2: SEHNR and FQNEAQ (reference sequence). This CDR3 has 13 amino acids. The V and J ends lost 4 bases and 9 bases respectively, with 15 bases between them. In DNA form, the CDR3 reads TGTGCCAGCAGCTACTCGGCGGGGACCTCCCAGTACTTC. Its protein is CASSYSAGTSQYF.

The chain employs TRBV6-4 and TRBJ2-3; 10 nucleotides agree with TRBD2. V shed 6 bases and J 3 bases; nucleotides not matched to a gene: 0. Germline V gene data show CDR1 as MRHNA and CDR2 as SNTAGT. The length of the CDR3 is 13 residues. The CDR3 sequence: CASRAGGTDTQYF. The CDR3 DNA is TGTGCCAGCAGAGCGGGAGGGACAGATACGCAGTATTTT.